These 5 T cell receptor beta chains share one sample of origin, sequenced in a study of Graves' ophthalmopathy and Graves' hyperthyroidism listed by TCRdb under 2018. Data came from an Illumina HiSeq 2000. For repertoire sequencing, TCR beta CDR3 regions were amplified from RNA transcripts. The first round was an RT-PCR using HTBI primers with the Qiagen OneStep RT-PCR kit, and this first round was followed by a second-round multiplex PCR, then size selection and purification. TCRdb applied fastp at Q25 and MiXCR to the public reads, then kept only in-frame beta chains. Each entry is one CDR3 protein sequence, shown with its most common DNA and genes. For this sample the table gives 660,000 or so distinct CDR3 sequences, of which about 38% were detected only once. The leading ten clones occupy about 3.3% of the sample. Sequencing was done on a sample of peripheral blood. All receptors derive from an adult man with Graves' ophthalmopathy.

The chain carries TRBV29-1 and TRBJ2-7; 7 bases line up with TRBD1. Germline V gene lookup returns CDR1 SQVTM and CDR2 ANQGSEA. J lost 0 bases, V lost 8 bases, and 7 bases had no gene match. The CDR3 length is 13 residues. The CDR3 coding sequence is TGCAGCTTGGAGACAGGGAGCTCCTACGAGCAGTACTTC. Protein sequence: CSLETGSSYEQYF.

On this clonotype: This may stem from a read error, because a much larger clone lies one nucleotide away. The CDR3 DNA is TGTGCCACCAGTGATCGGGCGGAGAACACTGAAGCTTTCTTT. It is translated as CATSDRAENTEAFF. The chain has TRBV24-1 and TRBJ1-1; D call uncertain. The CDR3 consists of 14 residues. The V end lost 3 bases, the J end lost 1 base, and 8 bases lay between the germline ends. Germline CDR1 and CDR2: KGHDR and SFDVKD.

In its sample, this clonotype was seen many times. The chain carries TRBV19 and TRBJ1-2; no clear D. The germline gives CDR1 LNHDA, CDR2 SQIVND (reference sequence). The length of the CDR3 is 14 residues. V dropped 0 bases and J dropped 4 bases, with 9 bases sitting between them. As DNA, the CDR3 is TGTGCCAGTAGTATAGATCAACCGGGCTATGGCTACACCTTC. It is translated as CASSIDQPGYGYTF. The variable domain in full, completed from reference TRBV19 and TRBJ1-2, reads DGGITQSPKYLFRKEGQNVTLSCEQNLNHDAMYWYRQDPGQGLRLIYYSQIVNDFQKGDIAEGYSVSREKKESFPLTVTSAQKNPTAFYLCASSIDQPGYGYTFGSGTRLTVV.

The V and J genes are TRBV24-1 and TRBJ2-7; TRBD2 aligns across 8 bases. The V gene's germline CDR1 is KGHDR and CDR2 SFDVKD. J was trimmed by 5 bases and V by 4 bases; bases with no gene match: 6. This CDR3 has 14 residues. The CDR3 DNA sequence: TGTGCCACCAGTGACCTCGGGAGGGCCAACGAGCAGTACTTC. Encoded protein: CATSDLGRANEQYF.

The CDR3 is CSAVASGYEQYF. CDR3 coding DNA: TGCAGCGCCGTGGCTAGCGGATACGAGCAGTACTTC. The rearrangement joins TRBV29-1 to TRBJ2-7, with 7 nucleotides matching TRBD2. Germline V gene lookup returns CDR1 SQVTM and CDR2 ANQGSEA. The CDR3 runs to 12 residues. V was clipped by 7 bases and J by 4 bases; unmatched bases: 7.